This T cell receptor (beta chain) emerged from a study of regulatory T cells in long-lasting Graves disease. As for time point: newly diagnosed GD, antithyroid drugs for less than 3 months. PBMCs were the source of the RNA used for TCR sequencing. This clonotype was counted at least ten times. In building TCR beta libraries, iRepertoire HTBI primers were used together with Arm-PCR of CDR3 regions. TCRdb reanalysed the multiplex PCR reads using MiXCR and keeps one entry per CDR3 protein. The table includes a few hundred thousand distinct CDR3 sequences, 15% to 20% detected once. The same specimen was also included in a second study, on T cells in Graves' hyperthyroidism and ophthalmopathy. That publication notes: Graves' hyperthyroidism without ophthalmopathy progression within 18 months was termed stable.

This clonotype was obtained from a young woman with Graves disease. The sequencing used peripheral blood mononuclear cells (PBMCs), collected at new diagnosis, from a patient treated with antithyroid drugs.

This chain's CDR3 is CASSQVFTSTDTQYF. The CDR3 nucleotides read TGTGCCAGCAGCCAAGTTTTCACGAGCACAGATACGCAGTATTTT. This chain links TRBV3-1 with TRBJ2-3; D is undetermined. With 1 base removed from V and 0 bases from J, the gap between germline ends came to 8 bases. The CDR3 spans 15 residues. Germline V gene data show CDR1 as LGHDT and CDR2 as YNNKEL (reference sequence).